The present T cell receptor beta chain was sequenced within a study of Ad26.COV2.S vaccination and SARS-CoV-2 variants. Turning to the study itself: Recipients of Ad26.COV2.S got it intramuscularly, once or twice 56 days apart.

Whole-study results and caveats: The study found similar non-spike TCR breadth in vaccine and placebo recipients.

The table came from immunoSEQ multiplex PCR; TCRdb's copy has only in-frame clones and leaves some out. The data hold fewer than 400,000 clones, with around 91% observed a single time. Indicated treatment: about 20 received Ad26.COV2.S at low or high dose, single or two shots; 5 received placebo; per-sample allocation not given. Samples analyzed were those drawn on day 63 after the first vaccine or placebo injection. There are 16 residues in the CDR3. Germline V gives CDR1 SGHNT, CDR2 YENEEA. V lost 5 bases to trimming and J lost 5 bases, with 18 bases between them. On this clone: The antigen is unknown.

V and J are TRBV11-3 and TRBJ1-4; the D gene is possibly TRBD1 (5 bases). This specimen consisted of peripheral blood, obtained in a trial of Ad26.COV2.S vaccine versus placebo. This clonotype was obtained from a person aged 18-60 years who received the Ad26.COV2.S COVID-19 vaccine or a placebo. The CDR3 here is CASSVRSGGENEKLFF. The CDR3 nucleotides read TGTGCCAGCAGCGTCAGGAGCGGGGGGGAAAATGAAAAACTGTTTTTT.